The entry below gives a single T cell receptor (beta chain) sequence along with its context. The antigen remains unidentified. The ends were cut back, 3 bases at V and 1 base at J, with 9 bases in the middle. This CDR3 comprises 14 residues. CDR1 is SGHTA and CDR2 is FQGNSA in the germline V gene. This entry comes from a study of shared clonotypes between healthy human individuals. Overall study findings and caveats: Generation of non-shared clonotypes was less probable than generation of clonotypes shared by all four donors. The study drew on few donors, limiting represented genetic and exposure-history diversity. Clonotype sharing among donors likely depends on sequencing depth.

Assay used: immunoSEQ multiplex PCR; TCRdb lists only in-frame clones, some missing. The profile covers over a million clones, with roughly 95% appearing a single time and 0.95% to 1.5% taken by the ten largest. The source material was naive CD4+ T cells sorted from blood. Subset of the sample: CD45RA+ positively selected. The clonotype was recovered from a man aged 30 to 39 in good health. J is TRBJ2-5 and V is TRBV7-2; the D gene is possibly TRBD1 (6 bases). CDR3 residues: CASSFGQLQETQYF. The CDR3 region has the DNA TGTGCCAGCAGCTTCGGACAGCTCCAAGAGACCCAGTACTTC.